These T cell receptor beta chains were read from a single sample in a study of radiotherapy plus CTLA-4 blockade in lung cancer. Clones were read by immunoSEQ multiplex PCR, and TCRdb kept only the in-frame ones, dropping some. The repertoire holds around 80,000 clones, with around 76% as singletons. The sequencing here drew on peripheral blood, taken from a patient treated with radiotherapy plus ipilimumab. The receptors derive from a human donor with non-small cell lung cancer whose response to radiotherapy plus ipilimumab could not be evaluated. Some clones in this sample may be carry-over from other donors' samples. CDR3s include the opening cysteine and the closing phenylalanine or tryptophan. The D gene is left open where the match is weak. The size entry is marked missing in some rows and otherwise reads once, few, many or a size class.

abundance	d_gene	j_gene	v_gene	CDR3nt	CDR3aa
NA	NA	TRBJ1-3	TRBV30	TGTGCCTGGAGCAGGGGCTCTGGAAACACCATATATTTT	CAWSRGSGNTIYF
NA	NA	TRBJ1-3	TRBV6-6	TGTGCCAGCAGGGATACAAGAGGCAGCTCTGGAAACACCATATATTTT	CASRDTRGSSGNTIYF
NA	NA	TRBJ1-2	TRBV28	TGTGCCAGCAGTGAGGACAGCCCGCTACGGTATGGCTACACCTTC	CASSEDSPLRYGYTF
NA	TRBD2	TRBJ2-5	TRBV7-2	TGTGCCAGCAGCTTTGGTAGCGGGGCCCAAGAGACCCAGTACTTC	CASSFGSGAQETQYF
NA	NA	TRBJ1-4	TRBV7-3	TGTGCCAGCAGCCCCAGGGCTCGTGGAACTAATGAAAAACTGTTTTTT	CASSPRARGTNEKLFF
NA	NA	TRBJ2-5	TRBV5-5	TGTGCCAGCAGCTTTGGCAGACAAGAGACCCAGTACTTC	CASSFGRQETQYF
NA	NA	TRBJ1-4	TRBV4-2	TGTGCCAGCAGCCAAGATCTATGGGGCAGGGATGAAAAACTGTTTTTT	CASSQDLWGRDEKLFF
NA	NA	TRBJ2-6	TRBV14	TGTGCCAGCAGCGGACTGTCCTCTGGGGCCAACGTCCTGACTTTC	CASSGLSSGANVLTF
NA	TRBD1	TRBJ1-5	TRBV15	TGTGCCACCAGCAAGGACAGGGGTAATCAGCCCCAGCATTTT	CATSKDRGNQPQHF
once	TRBD2	TRBJ2-2	TRBV10-3	TGTGCCATCAGTGAAGCGGGGGGGCCGGTCGGGGAGCTGTTTTTT	CAISEAGGPVGELFF